This TCR beta chain was observed in a study of monozygotic twins with inflammatory bowel disease (dated 2019 in TCRdb). Turning to the overall study: The full study comprised 28 monozygotic twin pairs: nine German pairs (four IBD-concordant, five IBD-discordant) and 19 IBD-discordant Danish pairs. The search for disease-associated traits relied mainly on comparing IBD patients with their genetically identical healthy co-twins within discordant pairs. Each individual had, on average, about 151 000 unique TCRalpha sequences and 181 000 unique TCRbeta sequences available for analysis.

Notes on this clonotype: Its antigen is not yet known.

Based on the germline V gene (reference sequence), the CDR1 and CDR2 sequences are LNHDA and SQIVND. The CDR3 starts with the cysteine, ends with the phenylalanine, and has 15 residues. The DNA sequence is not available. From each donor, a roughly 2.6 ml peripheral blood sample was collected into PAXgene tubes and stored at -80 degrees C. Without T cell sorting, total RNA was isolated from whole blood using the PAXgene blood miRNA kit on an automated QIAcube. Peripheral blood from monozygotic twin pairs concordant or discordant for inflammatory bowel disease was subjected to deep TCRalpha and TCRbeta repertoire profiling with unique molecular barcoding. Smoking habits were recorded for all twin pairs, with individuals classified as current, former or never smokers. The library came from 5' RACE. For each TCR library, around 4,000 ng of total RNA was used. For each sample, cDNA was synthesized in eight separate reactions using SMARTScribe reverse transcriptase. During cDNA synthesis, template switching was used to introduce unique molecular identifiers that contained a 6-nucleotide sample barcode. Amplification of TCRalpha and TCRbeta cDNA involved two nested PCRs of about 15 and 9 cycles, and each PCR was followed by bead purification. Before amplification, the cDNA was treated with uracil DNA-glycosylase and purified using the QIAquick PCR purification kit. In the second PCR, Illumina TruSeq-compatible adapters and sample-specific barcodes were added. TapeStation and Qubit were used to check library quality and concentration, and approximately 5 ng of each library went into the pool. Sequencing of pooled libraries was carried out on an Illumina HiSeq2500 single-index Rapid Run using 2 x 100 bp reads and custom sequencing primers. Concerning the study's data processing: MiGEC version 1.2.6 was used for UMI-based consensus assembly to correct PCR and sequencing errors. MiXCR version 2.1.1 handled V(D)J alignment, clonotype assembly and CDR3 extraction. Gene usage, clonotype sharing and MAIT/NKT TCR abundance were normalised by analysing the top 1000, 10 000 and 20 000 clonotypes per sample. Diversity was computed as the inverse Simpson index with the vegan R package after downsampling to 27 000 UMIs. Paired Mann-Whitney U tests were applied to discordant twin pairs, and Benjamini-Hochberg correction was used for multiple testing. Through TCRdb reprocessing, the reads give one entry per CDR3 protein sequence; DNA is omitted. The V and J calls shown here were made by TCRdb, not taken from the authors' results. For this sample, the table gives approximately 390,000 distinct CDR3 sequences. The biggest ten clones account for under 3% of the sample.

Paper-wide results and their limitations: TCRbeta repertoire diversity, by inverse Simpson index, was decreased in IBD patients compared with their healthy co-twins. Distinction between different T cell subtypes could not be achieved in the analysis. No difference in repertoire similarity was observed between concordant and discordant twins, possibly owing to limited statistical power. Because patients received different immunosuppressive treatments, the repertoires may have picked up extra background noise and variability between individuals. The results gave no support for a single strong signal or clonotype linked to IBD. Fewer clonotypes were shared with other individuals by IBD patients than by healthy twins, most markedly in patients showing signs of disease activity.

The receptor was derived from a human donor with ulcerative colitis or Crohn's disease, or a healthy co-twin of an affected twin (not recorded which). The sample taken for sequencing was blood. The chain was built from TRBV19 and TRBJ2-7; without DNA, the TCRdb call of TRBD1 cannot be checked. CDR3 reads: CASSILGGGGGEQYF.